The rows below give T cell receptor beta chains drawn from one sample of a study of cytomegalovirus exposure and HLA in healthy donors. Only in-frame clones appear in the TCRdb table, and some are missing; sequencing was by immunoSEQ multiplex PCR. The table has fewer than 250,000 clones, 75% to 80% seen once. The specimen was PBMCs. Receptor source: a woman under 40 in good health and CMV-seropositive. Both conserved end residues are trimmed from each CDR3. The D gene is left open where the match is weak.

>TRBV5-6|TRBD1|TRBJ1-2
ASSLAGQGARGYT
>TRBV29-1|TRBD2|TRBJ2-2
SVENNLAGLDTGELF
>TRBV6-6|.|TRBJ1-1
VSSRTSSGLTEAF
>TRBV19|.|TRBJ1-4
ASSPAWGATNEKLF
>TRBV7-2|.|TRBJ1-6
ASSLELGPSPLH
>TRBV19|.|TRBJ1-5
ASGEWLKPQH
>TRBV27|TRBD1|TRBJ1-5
ASSSGQGRGQPQH
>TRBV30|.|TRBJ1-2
AWSSGWDYGYT
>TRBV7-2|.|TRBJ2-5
ASSHLLGARETQY
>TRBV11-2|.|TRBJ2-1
ASSFHWGVTYNEQF
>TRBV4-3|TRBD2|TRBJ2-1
ASSLTLAGSSYNEQF
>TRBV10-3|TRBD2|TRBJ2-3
AITSGLAGEYTQY
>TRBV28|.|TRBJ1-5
ASSSPLRRVGGQPQH
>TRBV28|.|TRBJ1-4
ATQGNNEKLF
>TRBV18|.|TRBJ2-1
ASSPPVLGPLYNEQF
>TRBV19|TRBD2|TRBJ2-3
AANAGAFTDTQY
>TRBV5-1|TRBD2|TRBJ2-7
ASGPHSGSINEQY
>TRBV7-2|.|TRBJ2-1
ASSLGAVGGKF
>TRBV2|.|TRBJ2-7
ASSERGPYEQY
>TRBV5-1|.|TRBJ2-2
ASSLGGSGELF
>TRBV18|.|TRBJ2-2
ASSSATALRAGELF
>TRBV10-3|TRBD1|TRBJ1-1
AMAGQGGDTEAF
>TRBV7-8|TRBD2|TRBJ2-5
ASSPQVSTSGVAETQY
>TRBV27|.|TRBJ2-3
ASSLLDPRDTQY
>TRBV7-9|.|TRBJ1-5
ASSSSGFNQPQH
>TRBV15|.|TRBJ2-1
ATSSARVRGAQYNEQF
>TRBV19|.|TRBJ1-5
ASSIWSGDSNQPQH
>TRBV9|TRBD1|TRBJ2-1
ASSTSGTGGLNEQF
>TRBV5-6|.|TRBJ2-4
ASSLLSGVEDKNIQY
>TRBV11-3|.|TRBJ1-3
ASSFGTARSGNTIY
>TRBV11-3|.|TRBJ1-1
ASSLGEPGHQNTEAF
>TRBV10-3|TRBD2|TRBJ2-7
AAGERENYEQY
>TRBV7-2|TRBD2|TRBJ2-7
ASSSRGLAQQY
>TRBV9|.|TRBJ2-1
ASSVAGLGLSEQF
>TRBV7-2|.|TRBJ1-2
ASSLVGEYGYT
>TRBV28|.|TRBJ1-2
ASSLGLNYGYT
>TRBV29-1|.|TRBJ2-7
SAGTASYEQY
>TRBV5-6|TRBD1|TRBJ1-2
ASSPGTGQGYT
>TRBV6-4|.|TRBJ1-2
ASLIGNLGVYT
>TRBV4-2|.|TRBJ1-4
ASSQGTGGLTNEKLF
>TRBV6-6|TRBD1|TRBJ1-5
ATAPQGSGQPQH
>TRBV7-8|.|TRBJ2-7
ASSLWSRGPSYEQY